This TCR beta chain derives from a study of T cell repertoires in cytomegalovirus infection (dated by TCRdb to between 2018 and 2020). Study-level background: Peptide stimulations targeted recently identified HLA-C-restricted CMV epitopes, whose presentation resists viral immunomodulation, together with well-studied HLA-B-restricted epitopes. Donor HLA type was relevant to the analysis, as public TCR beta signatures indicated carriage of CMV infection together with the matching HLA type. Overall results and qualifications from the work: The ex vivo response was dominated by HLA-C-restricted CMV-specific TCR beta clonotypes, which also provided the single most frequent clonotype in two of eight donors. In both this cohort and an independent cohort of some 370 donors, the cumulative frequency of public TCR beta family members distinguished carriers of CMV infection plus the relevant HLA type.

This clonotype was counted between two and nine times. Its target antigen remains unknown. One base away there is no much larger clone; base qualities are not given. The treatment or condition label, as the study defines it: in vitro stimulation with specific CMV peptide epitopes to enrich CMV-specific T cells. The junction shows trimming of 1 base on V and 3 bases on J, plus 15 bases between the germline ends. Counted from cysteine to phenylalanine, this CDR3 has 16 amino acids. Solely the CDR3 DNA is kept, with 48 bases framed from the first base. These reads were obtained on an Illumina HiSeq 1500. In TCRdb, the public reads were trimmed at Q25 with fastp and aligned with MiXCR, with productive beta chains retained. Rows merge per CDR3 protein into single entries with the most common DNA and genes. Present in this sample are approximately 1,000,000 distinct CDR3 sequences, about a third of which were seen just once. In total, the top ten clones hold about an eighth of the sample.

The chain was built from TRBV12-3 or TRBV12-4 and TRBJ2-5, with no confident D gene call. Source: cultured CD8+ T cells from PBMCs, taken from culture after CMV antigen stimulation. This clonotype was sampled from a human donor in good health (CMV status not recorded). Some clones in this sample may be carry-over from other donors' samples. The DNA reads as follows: TGTGCCAGCAGTTTAGGTTCTCCCCAGAGAAAAGAGACCCAGTACTTC. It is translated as CASSLGSPQRKETQYF.